The present TCR beta chain was sequenced within a study of blood T cell repertoires in COVID-19 (dated by TCRdb to the early 2020s). About the investigation overall: Samples covering the acute and convalescent phases of COVID-19 were provided by collaborators in the United States, Italy and Spain. The prospective study material was composed of cDNA or gDNA derived from T cells, B-cell-depleted T cells, or PBMCs. Subjects who had been exposed to COVID-19, were actively infected with it, or had recovered from it provided the deeply sampled blood TCRbeta repertoires that made up the dataset. Where HLA class I and class II types were available, the types were taken from metadata supplied by the sample provider, not from assay-based typing. A freely available public database, intended as a resource for researchers studying the immune response to SARS-CoV-2, is where the repertoires were released. Nearly every sample came with metadata listing a de-identified subject ID, COVID-19 status, age in years and sex. The samples were drawn from two sources: the first 160 participants of the ongoing ImmuneRACE study, and 1,000 to 1,500 subjects contributed by 6 global collaborators. Overall results and qualifications from the work: Clinical and demographic metadata were provided uncurated, with the amount varying by source and participant.

In this sample, this clone turned up a few times. The antigen this receptor binds is unknown. No quality values exist for individual bases; no much larger clone is one base distant. Trimming removed 3 bases from V and 7 bases from J; the gene matches leave 6 bases unexplained. Inclusive of the bounding cysteine and phenylalanine, the CDR3 is 14 residues long. The retained sequence is limited to the CDR3, 42 bases, with the frame set at the first base. The germline V gene yields MNHNS for CDR1 and SASEGT for CDR2. Each collaborating institution followed its own protocols to collect whole blood in K2EDTA tubes. For TCRbeta analysis, collaborators shipped samples in one of three forms: frozen whole blood, isolated PBMCs, or DNA extracted from either of those sample types. The immunoSEQ Assay, a bias-controlled multiplex PCR, was used to amplify TCRbeta CDR3 regions from genomic DNA. The authors' analysis ran thus. Within the assay, amplification of reference gene primers was used to estimate how many nucleated cells each sample contained. Sequence reads were collapsed and filtered to measure the absolute abundance of every unique TCRbeta CDR3 rearrangement. For each sample, productive Simpson clonality was calculated as the square root of Simpson's diversity index across productive rearrangements. TCRdb holds this immuneACCESS table with in-frame rearrangements only. Some clones are missing; in checked studies, unresolved V genes explain under half, and the rest has no known cause. V, J and clone size were drawn from that table, and D and trimming were deduced from the DNA. This sample is represented by about 70,000 clones; approximately 88% of them were singletons. Together, the top ten hold roughly 2.4% of the sample.

The sequence links TRBV6-1 to TRBJ2-3; 8 bases in the junction line up with TRBD1. This TCR derives from a human donor in a cohort sampled during active COVID-19. Sequencing input: peripheral blood. CDR3 region: CASSESGGINTQYF. Read as DNA, the sequence is TGTGCCAGCAGTGAGTCAGGGGGCATAAATACGCAGTATTTT.